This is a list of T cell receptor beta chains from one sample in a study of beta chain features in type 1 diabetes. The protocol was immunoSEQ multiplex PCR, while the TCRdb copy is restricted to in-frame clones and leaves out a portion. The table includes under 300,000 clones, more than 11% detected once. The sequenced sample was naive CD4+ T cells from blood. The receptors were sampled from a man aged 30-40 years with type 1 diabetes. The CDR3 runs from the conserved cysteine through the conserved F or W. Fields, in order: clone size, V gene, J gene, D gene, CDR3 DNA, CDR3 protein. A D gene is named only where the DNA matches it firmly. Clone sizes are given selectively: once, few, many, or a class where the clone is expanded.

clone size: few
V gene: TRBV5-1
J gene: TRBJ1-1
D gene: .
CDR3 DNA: TGCGCCAGCAGCTTAAACATAGCAAGCATGAACACTGAAGCTTTCTTT
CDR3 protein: CASSLNIASMNTEAFF

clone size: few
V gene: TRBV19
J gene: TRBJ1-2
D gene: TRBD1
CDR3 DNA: TGTGCCAGTAGTAGCCGGGACAGGGGGGTTTATGGCTACACCTTC
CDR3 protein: CASSSRDRGVYGYTF

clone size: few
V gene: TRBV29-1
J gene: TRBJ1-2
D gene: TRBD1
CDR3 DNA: TGCAGCGTTGACGGCGGGACAGGCTATGGCTACACCTTC
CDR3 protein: CSVDGGTGYGYTF

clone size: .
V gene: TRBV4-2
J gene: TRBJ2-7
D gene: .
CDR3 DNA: TGTGCCAGCAGCCAAGTGGCCCGGACAGATTACGAGCAGTACTTC
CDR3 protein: CASSQVARTDYEQYF

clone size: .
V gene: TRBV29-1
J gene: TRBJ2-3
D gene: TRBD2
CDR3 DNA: TGCAGCGGGGGGAGGCTAGCGGGACTCACAGATACGCAGTATTTT
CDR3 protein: CSGGRLAGLTDTQYF

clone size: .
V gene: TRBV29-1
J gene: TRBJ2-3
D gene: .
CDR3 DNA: TGCAGCGTTGACCCCAGCGACACAGATACGCAGTATTTT
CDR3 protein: CSVDPSDTDTQYF

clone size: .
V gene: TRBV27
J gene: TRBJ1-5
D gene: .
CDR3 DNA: TGTGCCAGCAGGACGCAGGGTAATAGCAATCAGCCCCAGCATTTT
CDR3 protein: CASRTQGNSNQPQHF

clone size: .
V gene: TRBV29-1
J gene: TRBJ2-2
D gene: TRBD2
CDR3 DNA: TGCAGCGTCCTTGGGACTACGAACACCGGGGAGCTGTTTTTT
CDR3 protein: CSVLGTTNTGELFF

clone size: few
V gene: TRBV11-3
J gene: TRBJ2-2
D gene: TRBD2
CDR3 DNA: TGTGCCAGCAGCCGACCGGGGACTAGCGGGGGCACCGGGGAGCTGTTTTTT
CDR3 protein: CASSRPGTSGGTGELFF

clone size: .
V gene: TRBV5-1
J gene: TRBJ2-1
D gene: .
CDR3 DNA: TGCGCCAGCAGCTTGCTCGGGGCCTACAATGAGCAGTTCTTC
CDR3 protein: CASSLLGAYNEQFF

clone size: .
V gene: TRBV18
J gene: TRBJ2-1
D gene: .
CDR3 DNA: TGTGCCAGCTCACCACTAAAGAGCTCCTACAATGAGCAGTTCTTC
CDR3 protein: CASSPLKSSYNEQFF

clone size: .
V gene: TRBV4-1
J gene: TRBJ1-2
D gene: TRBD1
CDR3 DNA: TGCGCCAGCAGCCACCCCTGGCGCGGGACAGGGGGCTTCCGGGGCTACACCTTC
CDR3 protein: CASSHPWRGTGGFRGYTF

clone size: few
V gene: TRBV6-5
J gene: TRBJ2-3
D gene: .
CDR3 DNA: TGTGCCAGCAGTTATGGACCCGGGACAAGCGATACGCAGTATTTT
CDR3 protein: CASSYGPGTSDTQYF

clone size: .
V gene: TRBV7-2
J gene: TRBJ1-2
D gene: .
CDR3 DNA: TGTGCCAGCAGCTTATCTTCGGCCAGCGGGGGCTACACCTTC
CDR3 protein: CASSLSSASGGYTF

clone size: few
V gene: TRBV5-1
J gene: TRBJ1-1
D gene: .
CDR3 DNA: TGCGCCAGCAGTGAGACCCAGGGGAACACTGAAGCTTTCTTT
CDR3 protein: CASSETQGNTEAFF

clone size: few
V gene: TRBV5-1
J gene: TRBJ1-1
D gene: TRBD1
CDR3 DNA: TGCGCCAGCAGCTTGGCACAGGGGCAAGAGACACCTGAAGCTTTCTTT
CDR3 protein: CASSLAQGQETPEAFF

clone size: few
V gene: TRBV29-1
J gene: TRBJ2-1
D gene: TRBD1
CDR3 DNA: TGCAGCGTCACCGGGACAGAGGGTGCGAATCGGCTCTTC
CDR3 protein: CSVTGTEGANRLF

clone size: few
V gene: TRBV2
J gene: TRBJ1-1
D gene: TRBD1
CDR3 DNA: TGTGCCAGCAGCGCGGACAGGAGAAACACTGAAGCTTTCTTT
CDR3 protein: CASSADRRNTEAFF

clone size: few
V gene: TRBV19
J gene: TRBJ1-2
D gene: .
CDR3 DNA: TGTGCCAGTAGTATCCCGGGTAACTATGGCTACACCTTC
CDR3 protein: CASSIPGNYGYTF

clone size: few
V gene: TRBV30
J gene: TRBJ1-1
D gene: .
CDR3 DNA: TGTGCCTGGGACCTCACAGCGAACACTGAAGCTTTCTTT
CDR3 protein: CAWDLTANTEAFF

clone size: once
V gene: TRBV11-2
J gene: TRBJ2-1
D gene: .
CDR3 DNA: TGTGCCAGCAGCTCAACTTTGACAGGTCGTTCCTACAATGAGCAGTTCTTC
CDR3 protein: CASSSTLTGRSYNEQFF

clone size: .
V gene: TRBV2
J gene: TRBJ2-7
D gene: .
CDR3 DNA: TGTGCCAGCAGGGGAGGGACAGGCCCTCGCGAGCAGTACTTC
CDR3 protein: CASRGGTGPREQYF

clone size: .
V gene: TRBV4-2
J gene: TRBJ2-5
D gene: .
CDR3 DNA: TGTGCCAGCAGCTCCAGCAGGCAGTTTGGGACCCAGTACTTC
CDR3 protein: CASSSSRQFGTQYF

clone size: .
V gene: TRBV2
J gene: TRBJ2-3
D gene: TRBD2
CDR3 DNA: TGTGCCAGCAGTGAAGCCGGGACTAGCGGGGGATCAGATACGCAGTATTTT
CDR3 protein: CASSEAGTSGGSDTQYF

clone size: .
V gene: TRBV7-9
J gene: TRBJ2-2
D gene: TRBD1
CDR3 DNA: TGTGCCAGCAGCTCGGCGCGGACAGGGGGCCACGCGAACACCGGGGAGCTGTTTTTT
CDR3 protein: CASSSARTGGHANTGELFF

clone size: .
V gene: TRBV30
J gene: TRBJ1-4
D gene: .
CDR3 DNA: TGTGCCTGGAGTGCAAACAGGCGCGTGGACGGTGAAAAACTGTTTTTT
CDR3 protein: CAWSANRRVDGEKLFF

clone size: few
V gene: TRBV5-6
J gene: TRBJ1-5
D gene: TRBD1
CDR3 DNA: TGTGCCAGCAGCTTCGGACAGGGGTATCAGCCCCAGCATTTT
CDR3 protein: CASSFGQGYQPQHF

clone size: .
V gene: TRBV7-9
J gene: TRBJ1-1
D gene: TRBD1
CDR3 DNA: TGTGCCAGCAGCGGACAGGGGAACACTGAAGCTTTCTTT
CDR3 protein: CASSGQGNTEAFF

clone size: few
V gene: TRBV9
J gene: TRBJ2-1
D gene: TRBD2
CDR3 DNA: TGTGCCAGCAGCTCTCGGACTAGCGGGGTATACAATGAGCAGTTCTTC
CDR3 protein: CASSSRTSGVYNEQFF

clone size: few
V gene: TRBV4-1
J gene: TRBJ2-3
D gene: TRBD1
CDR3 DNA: TGCGCCAGCAGCCAAGATCCGGGCGGGACAGGGGGCGCAAATACGCAGTATTTT
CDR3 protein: CASSQDPGGTGGANTQYF

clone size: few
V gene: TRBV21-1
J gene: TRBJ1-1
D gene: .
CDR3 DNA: TGTGCCAGCATCCAGTCCCGGGACAGGGGCACTGAAGCTTTCTTT
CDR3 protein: CASIQSRDRGTEAFF

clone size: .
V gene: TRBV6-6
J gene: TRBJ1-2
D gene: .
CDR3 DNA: TGTGCCAGCAATACAGCAAACTATGGCTACACCTTC
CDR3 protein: CASNTANYGYTF

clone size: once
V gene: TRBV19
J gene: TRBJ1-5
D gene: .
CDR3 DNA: TGTGCCAGTAGTGGGGTGGGGGGGAATCAGCCCCAGCATTTT
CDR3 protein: CASSGVGGNQPQHF

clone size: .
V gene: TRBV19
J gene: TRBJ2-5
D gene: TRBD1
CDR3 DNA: TGTGCCAGTAGTCCGAGACAGGGGGCGGAGACCCAGTACTTC
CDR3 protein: CASSPRQGAETQYF

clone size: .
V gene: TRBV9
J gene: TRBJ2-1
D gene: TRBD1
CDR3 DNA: TGTGCCAGCAGCCCTGGACAGGGGGCATCCTACAATGAGCAGTTCTTC
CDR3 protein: CASSPGQGASYNEQFF

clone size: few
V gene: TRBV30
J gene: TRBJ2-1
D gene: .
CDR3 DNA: TGTGCCTGGAGTACGGGGATTGAGCAGTTCTTC
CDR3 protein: CAWSTGIEQFF

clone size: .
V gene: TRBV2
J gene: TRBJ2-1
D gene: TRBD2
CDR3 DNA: TGTGCCAGCCTTCGGGCTAGCGGGGCGCCCAATGAGCAGTTCTTC
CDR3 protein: CASLRASGAPNEQFF

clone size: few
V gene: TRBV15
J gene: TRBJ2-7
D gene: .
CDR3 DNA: TGTGCCACCAGCACCCGCAATGGGCATTACGAGCAGTACTTC
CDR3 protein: CATSTRNGHYEQYF

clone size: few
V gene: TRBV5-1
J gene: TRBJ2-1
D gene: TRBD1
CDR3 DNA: TGCGCCAGCAGCTTGGCGGGACAGGGCACCCGTCGGGGGCAGTTCTTC
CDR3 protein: CASSLAGQGTRRGQFF

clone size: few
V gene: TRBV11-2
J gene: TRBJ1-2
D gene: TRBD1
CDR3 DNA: TGTGCCAGCAGCACCACAGGGGGCGTCCGCTATGGCTACACCTTC
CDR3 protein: CASSTTGGVRYGYTF

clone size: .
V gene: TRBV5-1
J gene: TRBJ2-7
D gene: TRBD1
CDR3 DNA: TGCGCCAGCAGAGGGGACAGCCTACGCGAGCAGTACTTC
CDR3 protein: CASRGDSLREQYF

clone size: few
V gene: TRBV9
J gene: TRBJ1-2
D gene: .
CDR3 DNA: TGTGCCAGCAGCGCCAGAGGGTCTCCCTATGGCTACACCTTC
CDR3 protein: CASSARGSPYGYTF

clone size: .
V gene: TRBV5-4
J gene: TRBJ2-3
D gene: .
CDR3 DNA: TGTGCCAGCAGCCCCCAACCACTACAGGTAGATACGCAGTATTTT
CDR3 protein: CASSPQPLQVDTQYF

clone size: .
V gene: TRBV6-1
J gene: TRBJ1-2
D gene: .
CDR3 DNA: TGTGCCAGCATTCAGCCAGGGCCAGATGGCTACACCTTC
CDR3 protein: CASIQPGPDGYTF

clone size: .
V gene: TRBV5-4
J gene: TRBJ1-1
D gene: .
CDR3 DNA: TGTGCCAGCAGCTTGGGGGCCAACGGGGGAACTGAAGCTTTCTTT
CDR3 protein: CASSLGANGGTEAFF

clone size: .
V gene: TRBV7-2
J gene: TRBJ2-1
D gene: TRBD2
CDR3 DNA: TGTGCCAGCAGCCCCGGGACTAGCGGGAACAATGAGCAGTTCTTC
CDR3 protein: CASSPGTSGNNEQFF

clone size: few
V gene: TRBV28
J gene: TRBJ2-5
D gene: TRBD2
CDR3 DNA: TGTGCCAGCAGTTTATTCGCGCGGGAGGCCGGCACCGACCCCCGGACCCAGTACTTC
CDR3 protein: CASSLFAREAGTDPRTQYF

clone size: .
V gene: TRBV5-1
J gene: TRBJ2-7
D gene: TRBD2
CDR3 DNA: TGCGCCAGCAGCTCTTGGACTAGAGATCCCTACGAGCAGTACTTC
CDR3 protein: CASSSWTRDPYEQYF

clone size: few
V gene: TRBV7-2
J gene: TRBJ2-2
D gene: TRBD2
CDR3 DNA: TGTGCCAGCAGCATAGGGACTAGCTTATCCGGGGAGCTGTTTTTT
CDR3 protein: CASSIGTSLSGELFF

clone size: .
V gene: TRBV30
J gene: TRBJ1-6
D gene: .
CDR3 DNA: TGTGCCTGGACGGGCCAGGGAAGTAATTCACCCCTCCACTTT
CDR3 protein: CAWTGQGSNSPLHF

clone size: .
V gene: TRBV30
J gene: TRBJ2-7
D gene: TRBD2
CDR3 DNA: TGTGCCTGGAGTCCATTAAGCGGGAGTCGGGGCGAGCAGTACTTC
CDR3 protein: CAWSPLSGSRGEQYF

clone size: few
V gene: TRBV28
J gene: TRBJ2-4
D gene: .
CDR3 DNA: TGTGCCAGCAGCGATCGAGGGAGAGCCAAAAACATTCAGTACTTC
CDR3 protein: CASSDRGRAKNIQYF

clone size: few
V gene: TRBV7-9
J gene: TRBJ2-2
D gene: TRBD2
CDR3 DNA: TGTGCCAGCAGCATAATAGCGGGCGGGGAGCTGTTTTTT
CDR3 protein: CASSIIAGGELFF

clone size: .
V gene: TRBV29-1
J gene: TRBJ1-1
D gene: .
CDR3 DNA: TGCAGCGTCTACGATTCCGGACACTCGAACACTGAAGCTTTCTTT
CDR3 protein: CSVYDSGHSNTEAFF

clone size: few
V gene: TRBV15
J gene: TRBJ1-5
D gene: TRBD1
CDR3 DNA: TGTGCCACCAGCAGAGAACAAACAGGGGGGAATCAGCCCCAGCATTTT
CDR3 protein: CATSREQTGGNQPQHF

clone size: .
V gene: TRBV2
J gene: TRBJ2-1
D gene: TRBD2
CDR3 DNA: TGTGCCAGCAGCGGGAGGGCATACAATGAGCAGTTCTTC
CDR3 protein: CASSGRAYNEQFF

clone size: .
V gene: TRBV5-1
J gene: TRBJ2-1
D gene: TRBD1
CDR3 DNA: TGCGCCAGCCTTCCTGGGGCACAGGGGACCAATGAGCAGTTCTTC
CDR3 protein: CASLPGAQGTNEQFF

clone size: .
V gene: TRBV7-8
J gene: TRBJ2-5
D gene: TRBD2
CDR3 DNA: TGTGCCAGCAGCCGCGGGACTAGGTTTGCAGAGCAGTACTTC
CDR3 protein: CASSRGTRFAEQYF

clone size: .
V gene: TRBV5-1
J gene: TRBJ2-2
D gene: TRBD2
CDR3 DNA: TGCGCCAGCAGCTTGGGGACTAGCGACACCGGGGAGCTGTTTTTT
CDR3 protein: CASSLGTSDTGELFF